The TCR beta chain described here comes from a study of PD-1 blockade in classical Hodgkin lymphoma. Findings of the study overall: Newly diagnosed patients reportedly had lower baseline TCR diversity than healthy donors.

The data were produced by immunoSEQ multiplex PCR, yet TCRdb's version contains in-frame clones alone and is incomplete. The sample carries roughly 16,000 clones, about 90% recorded once. Time point noted: newly diagnosed, previously untreated cHL patient sample. CD4+ T cells were purified from thawed PBMCs by negative selection. V lost 8 bases to trimming and J lost 2 bases, with 10 bases between them. The CDR3 contains 13 residues. Germline values: CDR1 MNHEY, CDR2 SVGAGI. A note on this clone: Its antigen is still unknown.

The TCR originated in a human donor with classical Hodgkin lymphoma. The V gene is TRBV6-5, the J gene TRBJ2-1; D is undetermined. The specimen was CD4+ T cells from blood. The DNA of the CDR3 is TGTGCCAGCGCAGGAGCCCCCTACAATGAGCAGTTCTTC. Translating gives CASAGAPYNEQFF.